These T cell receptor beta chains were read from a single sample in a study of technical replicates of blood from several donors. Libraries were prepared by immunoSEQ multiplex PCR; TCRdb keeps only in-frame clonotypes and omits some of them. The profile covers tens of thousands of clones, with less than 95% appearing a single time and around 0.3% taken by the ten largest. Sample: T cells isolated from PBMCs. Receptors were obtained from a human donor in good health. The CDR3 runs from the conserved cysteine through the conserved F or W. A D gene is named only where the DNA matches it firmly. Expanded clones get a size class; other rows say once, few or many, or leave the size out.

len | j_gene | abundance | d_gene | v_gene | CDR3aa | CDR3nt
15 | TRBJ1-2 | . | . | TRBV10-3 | CAISEGTGWSYGYTF | TGTGCCATCAGTGAGGGCACAGGGTGGAGCTATGGCTACACCTTC
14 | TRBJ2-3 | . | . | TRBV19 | CASQRQKGDHTQYF | TGTGCCAGCCAACGACAGAAAGGTGACCATACGCAGTATTTT
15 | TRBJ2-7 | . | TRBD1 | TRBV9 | CASSGGPTGGYEQYF | TGTGCCAGCAGCGGGGGGCCGACAGGGGGCTACGAGCAGTACTTC
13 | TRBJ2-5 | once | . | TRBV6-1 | CASGGTAQETQYF | TGTGCCAGCGGGGGGACAGCCCAAGAGACCCAGTACTTC
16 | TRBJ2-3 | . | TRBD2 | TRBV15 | CATSRTSGGFTDTQYF | TGTGCCACCAGCAGGACTAGCGGGGGATTTACAGATACGCAGTATTTT
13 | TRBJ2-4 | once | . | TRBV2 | CASSAHGKNIQYF | TGTGCCAGCAGTGCCCACGGCAAAAACATTCAGTACTTC
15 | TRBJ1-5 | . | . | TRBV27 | CASSLGRWGGEPQHF | TGTGCCAGCAGTTTAGGTCGTTGGGGAGGGGAGCCCCAGCATTTT
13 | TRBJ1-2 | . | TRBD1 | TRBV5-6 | CASSLTGQYGYTF | TGTGCCAGCAGCTTAACGGGACAGTATGGCTACACCTTC
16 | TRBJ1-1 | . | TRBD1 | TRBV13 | CASSLGDRDTGSEAFF | TGTGCCAGCAGCTTAGGGGACAGGGACACGGGCTCTGAAGCTTTCTTT
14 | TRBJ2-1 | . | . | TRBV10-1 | CASSESPGYNEQFF | TGCGCCAGCAGTGAGTCCCCGGGGTACAATGAGCAGTTCTTC
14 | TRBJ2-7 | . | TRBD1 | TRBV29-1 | CSDLTGLDNSEQYF | TGCAGCGACTTGACAGGGTTAGATAATTCCGAGCAGTACTTC
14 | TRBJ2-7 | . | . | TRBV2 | CASSDLVSGGEQYF | TGTGCCAGCAGTGATCTGGTTTCAGGAGGCGAGCAGTACTTC
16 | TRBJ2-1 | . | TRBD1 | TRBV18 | CASSPRTTGVFDEQFF | TGTGCCAGCTCACCAAGGACAACAGGGGTTTTCGATGAGCAGTTCTTC
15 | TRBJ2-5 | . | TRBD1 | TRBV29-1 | CSVGYWTGGQETQYF | TGCAGCGTTGGGTACTGGACAGGGGGACAAGAGACCCAGTACTTC
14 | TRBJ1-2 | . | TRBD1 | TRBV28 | CASMPGQDFGGYTF | TGTGCCAGCATGCCGGGACAGGACTTTGGTGGCTACACCTTC
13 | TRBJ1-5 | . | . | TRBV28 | CASRGEGNQPQHF | TGTGCCAGCAGGGGAGAGGGCAATCAGCCCCAGCATTTT
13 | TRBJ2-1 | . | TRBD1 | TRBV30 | CAWTKGAINEQFF | TGTGCCTGGACGAAGGGGGCTATCAATGAGCAGTTCTTC
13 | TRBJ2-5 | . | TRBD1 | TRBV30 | CAWTRGLGETQYF | TGTGCCTGGACCAGGGGGCTAGGGGAGACCCAGTACTTC
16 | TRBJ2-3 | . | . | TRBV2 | CASSAGIGTSTDTQYF | TGTGCCAGCAGTGCAGGAATAGGGACTAGCACAGATACGCAGTATTTT
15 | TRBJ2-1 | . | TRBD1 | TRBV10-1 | CASSESDRAWDEQFF | TGCGCCAGCAGTGAGTCGGACAGGGCCTGGGATGAGCAGTTCTTC
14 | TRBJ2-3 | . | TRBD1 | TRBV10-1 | CASNRDRVTDTQYF | TGCGCCAGCAATCGGGACAGAGTAACAGATACGCAGTATTTT
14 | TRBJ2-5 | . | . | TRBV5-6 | CASSPGQLQETQYF | TGTGCCAGCAGCCCTGGACAGCTGCAAGAGACCCAGTACTTC